One and the same sample provided the 32 T cell receptor beta chains below, sequenced in a study of blood T cell repertoires in COVID-19 (dated by TCRdb to 2018 to 2020). Library preparation employed the immunoSEQ multiplex PCR assay. In TCRdb, the immuneACCESS table is reduced to in-frame sequences with V and J assigned. These tables do not hold every clone; where another copy was compared, an unresolved V gene accounts for under half, and the others remain unexplained. The sample has about 100,000 clones on record, roughly 92% of them singletons. The ten top clones hold 5.7% of the sample. The sequenced material came from peripheral blood. Receptor source: a man in his sixties or seventies with acute or convalescent COVID-19.

The rearrangement uses TRBV3-1 (or the pseudogene TRBV3-2) and TRBJ1-6; 11 nucleotides match TRBD1. This CDR3 region has 14 residues. CDR1 is LGHDT and CDR2 is YNNKEL in the germline V gene (reference sequence). V shed 4 bases and J 9 bases; nucleotides not matched to a gene: 2. As DNA, the CDR3 is TGTGCCAGCAGCCTGGGACAGGGGGGTTCACCCCTCCACTTT. Amino acid sequence: CASSLGQGGSPLHF.

This clone was observed a single time. J is TRBJ2-3 and V is TRBV4-1; TRBD2 is a possible D gene (6 bases). This CDR3 region has 16 residues. Germline V gene data show CDR1 as MGHRA and CDR2 as YSYEKL. V was cut by 0 bases and J by 5 bases, with 15 bases left in between. This CDR3 reads CASSQDKQDYRDTQYF. In DNA, the CDR3 is TGCGCCAGCAGCCAAGATAAACAGGACTACAGAGATACGCAGTATTTT.

This chain joins TRBV2 and TRBJ2-5, with TRBD2 as a possible D gene (5 bases). The CDR3 runs to 14 residues. Trimming shortened V by 6 bases and J by 5 bases, and 16 bases separated the two germline ends. CDR1 SNHLY and CDR2 FYNNEI come from the germline V gene. The CDR3 region is CASRRAKDWETQYF. CDR3 DNA sequence: TGTGCCAGCAGGCGGGCTAAGGATTGGGAGACCCAGTACTTC.

The rearrangement links TRBV4-3 to TRBJ2-2, with D possibly matching TRBD1 (5 bases). Germline V gives CDR1 LGHNA, CDR2 YSLEER. With 4 bases removed from V and 2 bases from J, the gap between germline ends came to 14 bases. This CDR3 is built from 16 residues. CDR3 coding DNA: TGCGCCAGCAGCCGTACAGGTCTACCTAACACCGGGGAGCTGTTTTTT. The encoded protein is CASSRTGLPNTGELFF.

This clone was recorded only once. The rearrangement uses TRBV2 and TRBJ2-3; 10 bases are a match to TRBD2. The trim removed 7 bases at V and 3 bases at J, leaving 10 bases unmatched. The CDR3 runs 16 residues. Germline CDR1 is SNHLY and CDR2 is FYNNEI. DNA for the CDR3: TGTGCCAGCACCCATCAGGCTAGCGGGGGAACAGATACGCAGTATTTT. Translation gives CASTHQASGGTDTQYF.

The chain combines TRBV28 with TRBJ1-2; TRBD1 matches at 10 bases. With V trimmed by 4 bases and J by 0 bases, 5 bases remained unmatched. This CDR3 is built from 16 residues. Germline assignment: CDR1 MDHEN and CDR2 SYDVKM. The CDR3 nucleotides read TGTGCCAGCAGTTCCGGGACAGGGGCCGCTAACTATGGCTACACCTTC. This encodes CASSSGTGAANYGYTF.

The J gene is TRBJ2-1, the V gene TRBV10-3, with TRBD2 as a possible D gene (5 bases). Trimming took 3 bases from V and 10 from J, leaving 13 bases between them. CDR1 is ENHRY, CDR2 SYGVKD, per germline. The CDR3 spans 13 residues. The CDR3 protein is CAISDAGLGEQFF. The CDR3, as DNA: TGTGCCATCAGTGATGCGGGCCTGGGAGAGCAGTTCTTC.

This chain links TRBV28 with TRBJ1-2; the match to TRBD1 covers 8 bases. Germline V gene data show CDR1 as MDHEN and CDR2 as SYDVKM. V lost 5 bases, J lost 8 bases, and 16 bases stayed unmatched. There are 16 residues in the CDR3. The CDR3 here is CASSTNPDRAVEGYTF. As DNA, the CDR3 is TGTGCCAGCAGTACAAACCCGGACAGGGCCGTTGAAGGCTACACCTTC.

CDR3 sequence: CASSYTGSSGNTIYF. The CDR3 nucleotides are TGTGCCAGCAGTTATACAGGGTCCAGTGGAAACACCATATATTTT. The V call is TRBV6-5, the J call TRBJ1-3; the D gene is possibly TRBD1 (6 bases). The V gene's germline CDR1 is MNHEY and CDR2 SVGAGI. The ends were cut back, 3 bases at V and 3 bases at J, with 12 bases in the middle. The CDR3 is made up of 15 amino acids.

This sequence joins TRBV11-2 and TRBJ1-4; 9 bases fit TRBD1. The CDR3 contains 14 residues. Germline loops: CDR1 SGHAT, CDR2 FQNNGV. The V segment lost 5 bases and the J segment 7 bases; nucleotides outside the gene matches: 5. CDR3 sequence: CASSHGTGFEKLFF. The CDR3 nucleotides are TGTGCCAGCAGCCACGGGACAGGGTTTGAAAAACTGTTTTTT.

The chain couples TRBV4-3 to TRBJ1-1, with TRBD1 matching over 7 bases. V lost 1 base, J lost 7 bases, and 3 bases stayed unmatched. The CDR3 has 13 amino acids. Looked up from germline, CDR1 is LGHNA and CDR2 is YSLEER. This chain's CDR3 is CASSQGGTDEAFF. The CDR3 nucleotides read TGCGCCAGCAGCCAAGGGGGGACAGATGAAGCTTTCTTT.

V gene TRBV7-8 combines with J gene TRBJ1-5; D unclear. V lost 1 base and J 3 bases, leaving 13 bases between the germline ends. This CDR3 has 16 amino acids. Germline V CDR1 and CDR2: SGHVS, FQNEAQ. CDR3 region: CASSLVGGLINQPQHF. The CDR3 DNA sequence: TGTGCCAGCAGCTTAGTGGGAGGGCTAATCAATCAGCCCCAGCATTTT.

V gene TRBV3-1 (or the pseudogene TRBV3-2) combines with J gene TRBJ1-1, with D unclear. The CDR3 runs 15 residues. The germline gives CDR1 LGHDT, CDR2 YNNKEL (reference sequence). V lost 1 base to trimming and J lost 0 bases, with 9 bases between them. This CDR3 is CASSQVTVMNTEAFF. Here the CDR3 DNA reads TGTGCCAGCAGCCAAGTAACAGTAATGAACACTGAAGCTTTCTTT.

The genes are TRBV19 and TRBJ1-6, with no clear D. Germline-derived CDR1 and CDR2 are LNHDA and SQIVND (reference sequence). The CDR3 has 16 residues. Trimming removed 1 base from V and 9 bases from J, with 16 bases in between. The CDR3 DNA is TGTGCCAGTAGTATAGGTGCCAGGAGCGGAGCTTCACCCCTCCACTTT. It yields the protein CASSIGARSGASPLHF.

The chain combines TRBV19 with TRBJ1-5; perhaps TRBD1 as D (5 bases). Germline lookup yields CDR1 LNHDA and CDR2 SQIVND (reference sequence). The germline V and J ends were trimmed by 4 bases and 0 bases, with 22 bases remaining between them. The CDR3 is 19 residues long. Here the CDR3 DNA reads TGTGCCAGTAGTAGCCCCGCAGGGCGTGGGGGGTATAGCAATCAGCCCCAGCATTTT. It specifies CASSSPAGRGGYSNQPQHF.

The chain has TRBV5-1 and TRBJ2-3; 11 bases align to TRBD2. The CDR3 is 19 amino acids. Germline-derived CDR1 and CDR2 are SGHRS and YFSETQ. The junction had 17 bases not matched to a gene; V was cut back by 4 bases and J by 4 bases. The CDR3 reads CASSGSTSGGNGPSDTQYF. The CDR3, as DNA: TGCGCCAGCAGCGGATCAACTAGCGGGGGTAATGGGCCCTCAGATACGCAGTATTTT.

This clone came up a few times. This chain uses TRBV19 with TRBJ2-1, with TRBD2 identical over 7 bases. CDR3 length: 14 amino acids. The trim removed 3 bases at V and 7 bases at J, leaving 6 bases unmatched. Germline-derived CDR1 and CDR2 are LNHDA and SQIVND (reference sequence). CDR3 residues: CASSMSRERNEQFF. In nucleotides, the CDR3 is TGTGCCAGTAGTATGTCGCGGGAGAGGAATGAGCAGTTCTTC. The full variable domain, rest sourced from reference TRBV19 and TRBJ2-1, is DGGITQSPKYLFRKEGQNVTLSCEQNLNHDAMYWYRQDPGQGLRLIYYSQIVNDFQKGDIAEGYSVSREKKESFPLTVTSAQKNPTAFYLCASSMSRERNEQFFGPGTRLTVL.

The rearrangement uses TRBV7-9 and TRBJ2-7; D gene unclear. The CDR3 runs 14 residues. Between the trimmed V and J ends, which lost 5 bases and 7 bases, there was a span of 18 bases. Germline V lookup: CDR1 SEHNR, CDR2 FQNEAQ (reference sequence). DNA of the CDR3: TGTGCCAGCAGCACCAGCAAGGAGTCCAGAGAGCAGTACTTC. It encodes CASSTSKESREQYF.

The J gene is TRBJ2-2, the V gene TRBV4-2, with D perhaps matching TRBD1 (6 bases). Germline CDR1 and CDR2: LGHNA and YNFKEQ. The CDR3 runs to 17 residues. Between the trimmed V and J ends, which lost 2 bases and 2 bases, there was a span of 15 bases. Here the CDR3 DNA reads TGTGCCAGCAGCCAATTACAGGGCCGCTTAAACACCGGGGAGCTGTTTTTT. Encoded protein: CASSQLQGRLNTGELFF.

This sequence joins TRBV7-9 and TRBJ2-1; TRBD1 matches at 9 bases. CDR1 is SEHNR and CDR2 is FQNEAQ in the germline V gene (reference sequence). J lost 7 bases, V lost 6 bases, and 4 bases had no gene match. The CDR3 spans 13 residues. The CDR3 DNA sequence: TGTGCCAGCAGGCCTGACAGGGGGAATGAGCAGTTCTTC. This sequence encodes CASRPDRGNEQFF.

This clone came up once. CDR3 coding DNA: TGTGCCAGCAGTTTGGGGGACAGGGGAACTAACTATGGCTACACCTTC. It is translated as CASSLGDRGTNYGYTF. This chain uses TRBV28 with TRBJ1-2; TRBD1 matches 10 bases. Trimming took 3 bases from V and 0 from J; bases not matched to a gene: 4. The CDR3 sequence is 16 residues long. The germline gives CDR1 MDHEN, CDR2 SYDVKM.

The CDR3 DNA reads TGTGCCAGCAGCTTACAGGGGGCGGTGAATGAGCAGTTCTTC. This gives the protein CASSLQGAVNEQFF. The V and J genes are TRBV5-4 and TRBJ2-1; TRBD1 agrees at 9 bases. The CDR3 contains 14 residues. V trimming: 2 bases; J trimming: 7 bases; junction bases outside the gene matches: 4. Germline values: CDR1 SGHNT, CDR2 YYREEE (reference sequence).

A single count supports this clone. This chain uses TRBV4-1 with TRBJ2-1; 10 positions agree with TRBD2. This CDR3 contains 19 residues. Trimming took 0 bases from V and 9 from J; bases not matched to a gene: 17. CDR1 is MGHRA, CDR2 YSYEKL, per germline. CDR3 in amino acids: CASSQDSVSLAGAGGEQFF. CDR3 in DNA: TGCGCCAGCAGCCAAGATAGCGTTTCTCTAGCGGGGGCCGGGGGTGAGCAGTTCTTC.

Concerning this clone itself: The junction departs from germline at one end; a sequencing error may be responsible. The chain has TRBV3-1 (or the pseudogene TRBV3-2) and TRBJ1-4; 8 nucleotides line up with TRBD1. The germline CDR1 and CDR2 sequences are LGHDT and YNNKEL (reference sequence). There are 13 residues in the CDR3. DNA of the CDR3: TGTGCCAGCAGCCAAGATTTATGGACAGGGCCCCATTTT. This translates into CASSQDLWTGPHF.

The J gene is TRBJ1-2, the V gene TRBV19, with D tentatively TRBD1 (5 bases). The CDR3 loop spans 14 amino acids. CDR1 and CDR2 from the germline V gene are LNHDA and SQIVND (reference sequence). The V end lost 3 bases, the J end lost 6 bases, and 14 bases lay between the germline ends. CDR3 sequence: CASSILVGQDGYTF. For the CDR3, the DNA is TGTGCCAGTAGTATTCTAGTGGGGCAGGATGGCTACACCTTC.

The table lists this clone with a count of one. The genes are TRBV11-3 and TRBJ1-2; TRBD1 might be the D (6 bases). V lost 5 bases and J 7 bases, leaving 17 bases between the germline ends. This CDR3 spans 14 amino acids. CDR1 is SGHNT, CDR2 YENEEA, per germline. CDR3 sequence (DNA): TGTGCCAGCAGCCTGGAGGGGGGGGCGAGTGGCTACACCTTC. Its protein product is CASSLEGGASGYTF.

The gene calls are TRBV12-3 or TRBV12-4 and TRBJ2-1, with D maybe TRBD2 (5 bases). V was shortened by 7 bases and J by 6 bases, with 10 bases between the two germline ends. This CDR3 contains 12 residues. This CDR3 reads CASTPGSNEQFF. The CDR3 coding sequence is TGTGCCAGCACCCCGGGGAGCAATGAGCAGTTCTTC.

This rearrangement joins TRBV4-1 to TRBJ2-1; D is unresolved. The V end lost 5 bases, the J end lost 5 bases, and 7 bases lay between the germline ends. This CDR3 is built from 12 residues. The germline CDR1 and CDR2 sequences are MGHRA and YSYEKL. Here the CDR3 DNA reads TGCGCCAGCAGCAGCGAGAACAATGAGCAGTTCTTC. It specifies CASSSENNEQFF.

The V call is TRBV18, the J call TRBJ1-5; D unclear. This CDR3 region has 14 residues. V was shortened by 2 bases and J by 3 bases, with 8 bases between the two germline ends. The germline CDR1 and CDR2 sequences are KGHSH and LQKENI. CDR3 in amino acids: CASSPNGVNQPQHF. Written as DNA, the CDR3 is TGTGCCAGCTCACCAAACGGGGTCAATCAGCCCCAGCATTTT.

This clone was seen just once. In nucleotides, the CDR3 is TGTGCTAGTGGTTTGGTAGTCCTTAGCGGGAACACCGGGGAGCTGTTTTTT. Protein sequence: CASGLVVLSGNTGELFF. The gene calls are TRBV12-5 and TRBJ2-2, with D perhaps matching TRBD2 (6 bases). Germline V CDR1 and CDR2: LGHNT, FRNRAP. Between the trimmed V and J ends, which lost 0 bases and 1 base, there was a span of 12 bases. CDR3 length: 17 residues.

This sequence joins TRBV9 and TRBJ1-6, with unresolved D. Germline V lookup: CDR1 SGDLS, CDR2 YYNGEE. V was trimmed by 0 bases and J by 3 bases, leaving 10 bases between them. There are 16 residues in the CDR3. CDR3: CASSVAAALYNSPLHF. The CDR3 region has the DNA TGTGCCAGCAGCGTAGCGGCAGCGCTCTATAATTCACCCCTCCACTTT.

This sequence joins TRBV15 and TRBJ1-2; TRBD1 is a possible D gene (6 bases). This CDR3 has 14 amino acids. CDR1 LNHNV and CDR2 YYDKDF come from the germline V gene (reference sequence). V was cut by 6 bases and J by 6 bases, with 17 bases left in between. The CDR3 here is CATSAGGRGHGYTF. In nucleotides, the CDR3 is TGTGCCACCAGTGCGGGGGGCAGAGGGCATGGCTACACCTTC.